The 10 T cell receptor beta chains in this list originate from one sample, sequenced in a study of blood T cell repertoires in COVID-19. The table came from immunoSEQ multiplex PCR; TCRdb's copy has only in-frame clones and leaves some out. The table records over 150,000 clones, around 83% of them present only once. Sequenced input: peripheral blood. The origin of the receptors is a human donor in a cohort sampled during active COVID-19.

The chain recombines TRBV28 with TRBJ2-6, with D unresolved. Trimming left V 5 bases short and J 4 bases short, with 12 bases between. Germline V CDR1 and CDR2: MDHEN, SYDVKM. The CDR3 is 15 residues long. The CDR3 sequence: CASSLRVHGANVLTF. CDR3 in DNA: TGTGCCAGCAGTCTCCGGGTGCACGGGGCCAACGTCCTGACTTTC.

The chain has TRBV3-1 (or the pseudogene TRBV3-2) and TRBJ1-1; D unclear. CDR1 and CDR2 (germline): LGHDT, YNNKEL (reference sequence). This CDR3 comprises 16 residues. The V and J ends lost 2 bases and 1 base respectively, with 14 bases between them. As DNA, the CDR3 is TGTGCCAGCAGCCAATCACAAACCCACCAGAACACTGAAGCTTTCTTT. Encoded protein: CASSQSQTHQNTEAFF.

This clone turned up a few times. The chain has TRBV28 and TRBJ1-5, with D unresolved. The germline V gene encodes CDR1 MDHEN and CDR2 SYDVKM. V was cut by 7 bases and J by 4 bases, with 8 bases left in between. The CDR3 spans 12 residues. CDR3 coding DNA: TGTGCCAGCACGGAGGCAAATCAGCCCCAGCATTTT. Translated: CASTEANQPQHF. Filled out from reference TRBV28 and TRBJ1-5, the complete variable domain reads DVKVTQSSRYLVKRTGEKVFLECVQDMDHENMFWYRQDPGLGLRLIYFSYDVKMKEKGDIPEGYSVSREKKERFSLILESASTNQTSMYLCASTEANQPQHFGDGTRLSIL.

V is TRBV6-1 and J is TRBJ1-4; 10 positions match TRBD1. The V gene's germline CDR1 is MNHNS and CDR2 SASEGT. The trim removed 3 bases at V and 5 bases at J, leaving 0 bases unmatched. The CDR3 is 14 amino acids. The CDR3 DNA reads TGTGCCAGCAGTGAGGGACAGGGGAATGAAAAACTGTTTTTT. This codes for CASSEGQGNEKLFF.

This clone was counted between two and nine times. The same CDR3 is also encoded by other DNA sequences in this sample. V is TRBV9 and J is TRBJ2-7; D may be TRBD1 (5 bases). The CDR3 totals 13 residues. Trimming took 4 bases from V and 4 from J, leaving 12 bases between them. The V gene's germline CDR1 is SGDLS and CDR2 YYNGEE. The CDR3 bases are TGTGCCAGCAGCCCCCAAGGGGCGTACGAGCAGTACTTC. Translation: CASSPQGAYEQYF.

The chain links TRBV19 to TRBJ2-3; weak D call: TRBD1 (5 bases). Trimming stripped 5 bases from V and 2 bases from J, with 14 bases between. This CDR3 has 15 residues. The germline gives CDR1 LNHDA, CDR2 SQIVND (reference sequence). The DNA of the CDR3 is TGTGCCAGTAGTTCCCGGACAAGGATCACAGATACGCAGTATTTT. This gives the protein CASSSRTRITDTQYF.

J is TRBJ2-1 and V is TRBV4-1; a possible D gene is TRBD2 (5 bases). The CDR3 loop spans 15 amino acids. V lost 0 bases, J lost 6 bases, and 12 bases lay in between. Germline CDR1 reads MGHRA; CDR2 reads YSYEKL. The CDR3 region is CASSQEREWRNEQFF. CDR3 nucleotide sequence: TGCGCCAGCAGCCAAGAGAGGGAGTGGCGCAATGAGCAGTTCTTC.

This chain links TRBV15 with TRBJ1-5; possibly TRBD1 for D (6 bases). The ends were cut back, 4 bases at V and 1 base at J, with 11 bases in the middle. Germline CDR1 and CDR2: LNHNV and YYDKDF (reference sequence). This CDR3 is built from 15 residues. CDR3 sequence reads: CATSNQGRSNQPQHF. The DNA of the CDR3 is TGTGCCACCAGCAACCAGGGGCGGAGCAATCAGCCCCAGCATTTT.

This sequence joins TRBV5-4 and TRBJ2-1, with a possible D match to TRBD1 (5 bases). Trimming took off 1 base at V and 8 bases at J, with 7 bases between the two ends. CDR1 SGHNT and CDR2 YYREEE come from the germline V gene (reference sequence). CDR3 length equals 12 residues. The CDR3 here is CASSLQGDEQFF. CDR3 DNA sequence: TGTGCCAGCAGCTTGCAGGGCGATGAGCAGTTCTTC.

The chain joins TRBV19 to TRBJ2-2; maybe TRBD2 (6 bases). V lost 4 bases and J 2 bases, leaving 17 bases between the germline ends. CDR1 and CDR2 from the germline V gene are LNHDA and SQIVND (reference sequence). The CDR3 contains 17 residues. CDR3 bases: TGTGCCAGTAGTAACCCGGGAAGCGGGTTAAACACCGGGGAGCTGTTTTTT. Protein sequence: CASSNPGSGLNTGELFF.